The 12 T cell receptor beta chains reported below all come from one sample, sequenced in a study of T cell responses to AZD1222 COVID-19 vaccine. The repertoire was sequenced with immunoSEQ multiplex PCR; TCRdb's copy has only in-frame clones and lacks some. The repertoire holds 100,000 or so clones, 85% to 90% seen once, with about 2.5% in the top ten. The material sequenced was peripheral blood, taken on day 0 of AZD1222 vaccination. These receptors were taken from an adult in good health.

The rearrangement uses TRBV28 and TRBJ1-5; D is possibly TRBD1 (6 bases). Germline loops: CDR1 MDHEN, CDR2 SYDVKM. The CDR3 length is 16 residues. The V end lost 1 base, the J end lost 2 bases, and 12 bases lay between the germline ends. In nucleotides, the CDR3 is TGTGCCAGCAGTTTATTGACAGGTAGTGGCAATCAGCCCCAGCATTTT. Amino acid sequence: CASSLLTGSGNQPQHF.

This chain links TRBV13 with TRBJ2-7; unclear D gene. Trimming removed 5 bases at V and 1 base at J, with 12 bases between. The CDR3 contains 14 residues. Germline CDR1 is PRHDT and CDR2 is FYEKMQ (reference sequence). The CDR3 loop reads CASSPRVSSYEQYF. The CDR3 nucleotides are TGTGCCAGCAGCCCCCGGGTCTCGTCCTACGAGCAGTACTTC.

This chain uses TRBV9 with TRBJ2-5, with D unresolved. Trimming pared 4 bases from V and 2 bases from J, leaving 9 bases between. Germline assignment: CDR1 SGDLS and CDR2 YYNGEE. The CDR3 extends over 13 amino acids. Here the CDR3 reads CASSPRPQETQYF. In nucleotides, the CDR3 is TGTGCCAGCAGCCCTAGACCTCAAGAGACCCAGTACTTC.

The chain links TRBV5-1 to TRBJ2-7, with 7 bases lining up with TRBD1. Germline V gene sequence: CDR1 SGHRS, CDR2 YFSETQ. The CDR3 totals 14 residues. The junction had 7 bases not matched to a gene; V was cut back by 4 bases and J by 3 bases. CDR3 DNA sequence: TGCGCCAGCAGCCCCCGGACAGGTGACTACGAGCAGTACTTC. Residues: CASSPRTGDYEQYF.

This chain joins TRBV20-1 and TRBJ2-1; the match to TRBD2 covers 9 bases. With V trimmed by 3 bases and J by 4 bases, 7 bases remained unmatched. The CDR3 sequence is 15 residues long. Germline V CDR1 and CDR2: DFQATT, SNEGSKA (reference sequence). CDR3 region: CSASPLAGIYNEQFF. For the CDR3, the DNA is TGCAGTGCTAGTCCGCTAGCGGGAATTTACAATGAGCAGTTCTTC.

The V call is TRBV4-1, the J call TRBJ2-5, with 8 bases identical to TRBD1. The CDR3 contains 15 residues. V gave up 0 bases and J gave up 4 bases; unmatched junction bases: 4. The germline V gene encodes CDR1 MGHRA and CDR2 YSYEKL. CDR3 protein: CASSQDQGARETQYF. The CDR3 DNA sequence: TGCGCCAGCAGCCAAGATCAGGGGGCGAGAGAGACCCAGTACTTC.

V is TRBV5-4 and J is TRBJ1-1; D unclear. Germline CDR1 is SGHNT and CDR2 is YYREEE (reference sequence). V lost 4 bases and J 0 bases, leaving 16 bases between the germline ends. The CDR3 is 16 residues long. The CDR3 DNA reads as TGTGCCAGCAGCAGAAAGATGGGGAGGATGAACACTGAAGCTTTCTTT. Translating gives CASSRKMGRMNTEAFF.

This clone showed up just once. V and J are TRBV19 and TRBJ1-5; D is uncertain. V was clipped by 10 bases and J by 1 base, with 17 bases between them. From germline, CDR1 is LNHDA and CDR2 SQIVND (reference sequence). CDR3 size: 15 residues. CDR3 sequence (DNA): TGTGCCACCAAAACGTGGGGTCTGAGCAATCAGCCCCAGCATTTT. It is translated as CATKTWGLSNQPQHF.

The CDR3, as DNA: TGTGCCAGCAGCCGACTCCAAGCGGGAACGACAGATACGCAGTATTTT. Translating it yields CASSRLQAGTTDTQYF. The chain has TRBV14 and TRBJ2-3, with 7 bases aligning to TRBD2. CDR3 length: 16 residues. The V gene's germline CDR1 is SGHDN and CDR2 FVKESK. V lost 4 bases, J lost 3 bases, and 10 bases stayed unmatched. Based on the CDR3 plus reference TRBV14 and TRBJ2-3, the full variable domain is EAGVTQFPSHSVIEKGQTVTLRCDPISGHDNLYWYRRVMGKEIKFLLHFVKESKQDESGMPNNRFLAERTGGTYSTLKVQPAELEDSGVYFCASSRLQAGTTDTQYFGPGTRLTVL.

The chain joins TRBV30 to TRBJ2-3, with 11 bases that match TRBD1. V shed 2 bases and J 5 bases; nucleotides not matched to a gene: 6. Germline V lookup: CDR1 GTSNPN, CDR2 SVGIG (reference sequence). The CDR3 contains 15 residues. CDR3 nucleotides: TGTGCCTGGAGTACCGGGACAGGGGGGATAGATACGCAGTATTTT. This codes for CAWSTGTGGIDTQYF.

The genes are TRBV10-3 and TRBJ2-3; D remains ambiguous. The CDR3 runs to 13 residues. Between the trimmed V and J ends, which lost 6 bases and 4 bases, there was a span of 11 bases. Per the germline V gene, CDR1 is ENHRY and CDR2 is SYGVKD. The CDR3 DNA reads TGTGCCATCAGGGACGAGGTGTCAGATACGCAGTATTTT. The encoded protein is CAIRDEVSDTQYF.

The genes are TRBV6-5 and TRBJ2-1; D possibly corresponds to TRBD1 (8 bases). V was cut by 2 bases and J by 8 bases, with 13 bases left in between. Germline CDR1 and CDR2: MNHEY and SVGAGI. The CDR3 covers 14 residues. CDR3 protein: CASSYRTGRDEQFF. The DNA of the CDR3 is TGTGCCAGCAGTTACCGGACAGGGAGGGATGAGCAGTTCTTC.